This is a list of T cell receptor beta chains from one sample in a study of blood T cells in healthy people across ages. TCRdb re-called the 5' RACE reads through MiXCR, storing one row per CDR3 protein. The sample has around 800,000 distinct CDR3 sequences, about a quarter seen once. These data were also filed under a second study, of T cells of mothers and their children.

Specimen: blood. The receptors were gathered from a boy between 10 and 17 years old in good health. Both conserved end residues are part of each CDR3. The D gene is left open where the match is weak. The listing skips clone size in some rows; elsewhere it reads once, few, many or a size class.

v_call: TRBV5-6
j_call: TRBJ2-3
cdr3_length: 12
d_call: TRBD2
clone_size: -
cdr3_nt: TGTGCCAGCAGCTTGGAGGGAGGGACGCAGTATTTT
cdr3_aa: CASSLEGGTQYF

v_call: TRBV20-1
j_call: TRBJ2-1
cdr3_length: 10
d_call: -
clone_size: -
cdr3_nt: TGCAGTGCTACCGGGAATGAGCAGTTCTTC
cdr3_aa: CSATGNEQFF

v_call: TRBV5-1
j_call: TRBJ1-4
cdr3_length: 15
d_call: TRBD1
clone_size: -
cdr3_nt: TGCGCCAGCAGCTTGGCCGGGACAGAGAATGAAAAACTGTTTTTT
cdr3_aa: CASSLAGTENEKLFF

v_call: TRBV2
j_call: TRBJ2-3
cdr3_length: 15
d_call: -
clone_size: -
cdr3_nt: TGTGCCAGCAGCGAAGGGGGACCGCGCACAGATACGCAGTATTTT
cdr3_aa: CASSEGGPRTDTQYF

v_call: TRBV29-1
j_call: TRBJ2-5
cdr3_length: 13
d_call: -
clone_size: -
cdr3_nt: TGCAGCGTGAACAGGAGGTCCCAAGAGACCCAGTACTTC
cdr3_aa: CSVNRRSQETQYF

v_call: TRBV12-3/TRBV12-4
j_call: TRBJ2-7
cdr3_length: 16
d_call: TRBD2
clone_size: -
cdr3_nt: TGTGCCAGCGGTCCGACTAGCGGGGGCGTAACCTACGAGCAGTACTTC
cdr3_aa: CASGPTSGGVTYEQYF

v_call: TRBV10-3
j_call: TRBJ2-2
cdr3_length: 14
d_call: -
clone_size: few
cdr3_nt: TGTGCCATCAGTGTTACTGAGAACACCGGGGAGCTGTTTTTT
cdr3_aa: CAISVTENTGELFF

v_call: TRBV20-1
j_call: TRBJ2-7
cdr3_length: 15
d_call: -
clone_size: -
cdr3_nt: TGCAGTGCTAGAGATCGACAGTTCCCCCTACAGAAGCAGTACTTC
cdr3_aa: CSARDRQFPLQKQYF

v_call: TRBV18
j_call: TRBJ1-4
cdr3_length: 15
d_call: -
clone_size: -
cdr3_nt: TGTGCCAGCTCACCACGACAGGTACTAGGTGAAAAACTGTTTTTT
cdr3_aa: CASSPRQVLGEKLFF

v_call: TRBV29-1
j_call: TRBJ2-1
cdr3_length: 14
d_call: TRBD1
clone_size: few
cdr3_nt: TGCAGCGCCGCAGGACAGGGGGCCTACAATGAGCAGTTCTTC
cdr3_aa: CSAAGQGAYNEQFF

v_call: TRBV7-3
j_call: TRBJ2-1
cdr3_length: 15
d_call: TRBD2
clone_size: -
cdr3_nt: TGTGCCAGCAGGACTAGCGGGGGGTCATACAATGAGCGGTTCTTC
cdr3_aa: CASRTSGGSYNERFF

v_call: TRBV11-2
j_call: TRBJ2-5
cdr3_length: 15
d_call: TRBD1
clone_size: -
cdr3_nt: TGTGCCAGCAGCCCACAGGGGCGTATCCAAGAGACCCAGTACTTC
cdr3_aa: CASSPQGRIQETQYF